A single sample gave rise to the 8 T cell receptor beta chains below, sequenced in a study of cytotoxic CD8 clonotypes in ibrutinib-treated CLL. Sequenced by immunoSEQ multiplex PCR; TCRdb stores in-frame clones only, minus some. The table includes 250,000 to 350,000 clones, 70% to 80% detected once. This material consisted of PBMCs, taken at disease progression, from a patient treated with ibrutinib. The receptors were gathered from a human donor with chronic lymphocytic leukemia.

The V gene is TRBV15, the J gene TRBJ2-7; no clear D gene. CDR1 and CDR2 (germline): LNHNV, YYDKDF (reference sequence). This CDR3 comprises 16 residues. V was shortened by 7 bases and J by 5 bases, with 24 bases between the two germline ends. DNA of the CDR3: TGTGCCACCACCCAGTATAAGGCGGTGGGTACGAACGAGCAGTACTTC. Amino acids: CATTQYKAVGTNEQYF.

The J gene is TRBJ2-2, the V gene TRBV4-3, with D perhaps given as TRBD1 or TRBD2 (5 bases each). V lost 0 bases to trimming and J lost 4 bases, with 12 bases between them. The CDR3 is 16 amino acids. Germline V gives CDR1 LGHNA, CDR2 YSLEER. The CDR3 sequence is CASSQELGGGTGELFF. For the CDR3, the DNA is TGCGCCAGCAGCCAAGAACTAGGTGGGGGCACCGGGGAGCTGTTTTTT.

This chain uses TRBV29-1 with TRBJ2-2; D is perhaps TRBD2 (6 bases). CDR1 and CDR2 (germline): SQVTM, ANQGSEA. The V gene lost 3 bases and the J gene lost 6 bases, with 14 bases spanning the gap. CDR3 length: 14 residues. The CDR3 sequence: CSVELAFTAGELFF. The CDR3, as DNA: TGCAGCGTTGAGCTAGCGTTTACGGCCGGGGAGCTGTTTTTT.

The rearrangement joins TRBV7-9 to TRBJ2-7; D perhaps matches TRBD1 (5 bases). V was cut by 5 bases and J by 0 bases, with 14 bases left in between. The CDR3 has 15 residues. Germline V gives CDR1 SEHNR, CDR2 FQNEAQ (reference sequence). The CDR3 sequence: CASSTLRQISYEQYF. As DNA, the CDR3 is TGTGCCAGCAGCACACTCCGACAGATCTCCTACGAGCAGTACTTC. Based on the CDR3 plus reference TRBV7-9 and TRBJ2-7, the full variable domain is DTGVSQNPRHKITKRGQNVTFRCDPISEHNRLYWYRQTLGQGPEFLTYFQNEAQLEKSRLLSDRFSAERPKGSFSTLEIQRTEQGDSAMYLCASSTLRQISYEQYFGPGTRLTVT.

This clone was counted a single time. The chain employs TRBV28 and TRBJ2-3, with 15 bases fitting TRBD2. CDR3 length: 17 amino acids. Per the germline V gene, CDR1 is MDHEN and CDR2 is SYDVKM. Trimming at V came to 5 bases and at J to 5 bases, leaving 8 bases not matched to a gene. The CDR3 loop is CASSPGLAGGWGDTQYF. The CDR3 DNA is TGTGCCAGCAGTCCGGGACTAGCGGGAGGTTGGGGAGATACGCAGTATTTT.

The V and J genes are TRBV9 and TRBJ1-3, with D unclear. This CDR3 has 15 amino acids. In germline, CDR1 is SGDLS, CDR2 YYNGEE. V was pared by 0 bases and J by 1 base, with 8 bases between. CDR3 DNA: TGTGCCAGCAGCGTAGAGGGTTTTTCTGGAAACACCATATATTTT. This sequence encodes CASSVEGFSGNTIYF. Complete variable domain (other parts from reference TRBV9 and TRBJ1-3): DSGVTQTPKHLITATGQRVTLRCSPRSGDLSVYWYQQSLDQGLQFLIQYYNGEERAKGNILERFSAQQFPDLHSELNLSSLELGDSALYFCASSVEGFSGNTIYFGEGSWLTVV.

The chain recombines TRBV6-5 with TRBJ2-7, with 7 bases lining up with TRBD2. This CDR3 contains 14 residues. J gave up 0 bases and V 5 bases, and 4 bases lay outside the gene matches. Germline values: CDR1 MNHEY, CDR2 SVGAGI. The CDR3 nucleotides are TGTGCCAGCAGTAAACCGGGAGGCTCCTACGAGCAGTACTTC. Encoded protein: CASSKPGGSYEQYF.

CDR3 DNA sequence: TGTGCCAGCAGCCCCTCGACAGGGCATGGCTACACCTTC. This gives the protein CASSPSTGHGYTF. This sequence joins TRBV7-9 and TRBJ1-2; 7 nucleotides align to TRBD1. The CDR3 has 13 residues. Germline V lookup: CDR1 SEHNR, CDR2 FQNEAQ (reference sequence). Trimming at V came to 5 bases and at J to 6 bases, leaving 6 bases not matched to a gene.